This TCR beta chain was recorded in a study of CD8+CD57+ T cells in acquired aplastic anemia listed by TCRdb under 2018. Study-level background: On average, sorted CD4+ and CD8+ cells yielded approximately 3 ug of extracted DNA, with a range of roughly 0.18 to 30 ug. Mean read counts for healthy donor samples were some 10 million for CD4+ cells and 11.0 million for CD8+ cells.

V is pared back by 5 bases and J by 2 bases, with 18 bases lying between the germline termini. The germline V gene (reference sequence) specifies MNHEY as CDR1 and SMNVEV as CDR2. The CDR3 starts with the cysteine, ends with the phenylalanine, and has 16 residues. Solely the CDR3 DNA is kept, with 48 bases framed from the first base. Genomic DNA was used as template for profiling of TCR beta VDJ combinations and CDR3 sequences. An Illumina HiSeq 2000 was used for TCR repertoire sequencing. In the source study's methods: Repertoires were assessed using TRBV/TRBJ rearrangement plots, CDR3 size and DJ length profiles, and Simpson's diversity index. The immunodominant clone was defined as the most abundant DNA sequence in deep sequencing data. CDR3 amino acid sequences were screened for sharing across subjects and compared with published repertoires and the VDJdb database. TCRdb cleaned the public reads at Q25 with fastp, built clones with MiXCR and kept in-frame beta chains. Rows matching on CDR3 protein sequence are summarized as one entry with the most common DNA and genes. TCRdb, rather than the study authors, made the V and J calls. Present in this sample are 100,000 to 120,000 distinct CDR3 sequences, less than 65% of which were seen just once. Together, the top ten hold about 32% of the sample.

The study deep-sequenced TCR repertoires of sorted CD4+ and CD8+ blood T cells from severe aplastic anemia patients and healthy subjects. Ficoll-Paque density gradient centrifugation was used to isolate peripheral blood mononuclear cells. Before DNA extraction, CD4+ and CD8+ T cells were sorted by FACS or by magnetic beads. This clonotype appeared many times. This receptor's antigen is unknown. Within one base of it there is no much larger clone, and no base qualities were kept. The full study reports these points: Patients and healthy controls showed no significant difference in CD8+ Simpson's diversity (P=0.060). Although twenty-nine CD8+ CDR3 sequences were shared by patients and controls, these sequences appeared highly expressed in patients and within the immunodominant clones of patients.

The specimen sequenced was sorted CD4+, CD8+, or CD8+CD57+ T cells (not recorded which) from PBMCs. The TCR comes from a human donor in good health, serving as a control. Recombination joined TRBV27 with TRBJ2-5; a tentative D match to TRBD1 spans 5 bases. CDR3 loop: CASSPDATAIQETQYF. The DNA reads TGTGCCAGCAGTCCGGACGCGACAGCCATACAAGAGACCCAGTACTTC.